A single sample gave rise to the 18 T cell receptor beta chains below, sequenced in a study of T cells after yellow fever vaccination. A single record per CDR3 protein comes from TCRdb applying MiXCR to the 5' RACE reads. The table shows a few hundred thousand distinct CDR3 sequences, with 11% occurring only once. Sample: PBMCs, taken on the day of the first yellow fever vaccination. The receptors derive from a man aged 18-30 years who received the YFV17D yellow fever vaccine.

The V and J genes are TRBV5-1 and TRBJ1-1; D gene uncertain. Germline lookup yields CDR1 SGHRS and CDR2 YFSETQ. This CDR3 is built from 15 residues. The ends were cut back, 2 bases at V and 1 base at J, with 12 bases in the middle. The CDR3 DNA is TGCGCCAGCAGCTTTTTTCTGGCTTCGAACACTGAAGCTTTCTTT. It specifies CASSFFLASNTEAFF.

CDR3 region: CASRSRGLGEQYV. CDR3 DNA sequence: TGTGCCAGCAGAAGCCGGGGCCTGGGAGAGCAGTACGTC. The rearrangement uses TRBV6-5 and TRBJ2-7; D may be TRBD1 or TRBD2 (5 bases each). CDR1 and CDR2 (germline): MNHEY, SVGAGI. This CDR3 has 13 residues. Trimming removed 6 bases from V and 7 bases from J, with 16 bases in between.

This clonotype was seen a handful of times. The CDR3 loop is CASSLLAGGPRQYV. The CDR3 bases are TGTGCCAGCAGTCTACTAGCGGGGGGCCCCCGGCAGTACGTC. V usage is TRBV28 and J usage is TRBJ2-7, with TRBD2 matching 12 bases. The CDR3 has 14 amino acids. The junction had 8 bases not matched to a gene; V was cut back by 5 bases and J by 9 bases. Germline loops: CDR1 MDHEN, CDR2 SYDVKM.

This clonotype occurred many times. The V gene is TRBV5-1, the J gene TRBJ2-3, with 8 bases fitting TRBD1. Germline V gene data show CDR1 as SGHRS and CDR2 as YFSETQ. The CDR3 is made up of 13 amino acids. V lost 3 bases to trimming and J lost 5 bases; unmatched junction nucleotides: 2. CDR3: CASSWTGLDTQYF. As DNA, the CDR3 is TGCGCCAGCAGCTGGACAGGGCTAGATACGCAGTATTTT. Using reference TRBV5-1 and TRBJ2-3 for the parts outside the CDR3, the full variable domain is KAGVTQTPRYLIKTRGQQVTLSCSPISGHRSVSWYQQTPGQGLQFLFEYFSETQRNKGNFPGRFSGRQFSNSRSEMNVSTLELGDSALYLCASSWTGLDTQYFGPGTRLTVL.

This chain links TRBV7-2 with TRBJ2-3; D tentatively reads TRBD1 or TRBD2 (6 bases each). The V gene lost 5 bases and the J gene lost 5 bases, with 17 bases spanning the gap. Germline assignment: CDR1 SGHTA and CDR2 FQGNSA. The CDR3 extends over 15 amino acids. CDR3 coding DNA: TGTGCCAGCAGCCTTGTTACGGGGGCAAGAGATACGCAGTATTTT. Its protein product is CASSLVTGARDTQYF.

This clonotype was seen more than once but under ten times. J is TRBJ2-1 and V is TRBV11-1; TRBD1 matches at 10 bases. The trim removed 5 bases at V and 3 bases at J, leaving 13 bases unmatched. The CDR3 is 18 residues long. Germline CDR1 is SGHAT and CDR2 is FQDESV (reference sequence). The CDR3 DNA reads as TGTGCCAGCAGCGTAGTGAGGGACAGGGGATCCTACTACAATGAGCAGTTCTTC. Its translation: CASSVVRDRGSYYNEQFF.

This clonotype was observed a handful of times. The V gene is TRBV6-2 or TRBV6-3, the J gene TRBJ1-2; TRBD1 might be the D (6 bases). The CDR3 contains 14 residues. Germline CDR1 and CDR2: MNHEY and SVGEGT. Trimming pared 3 bases from V and 3 bases from J, leaving 11 bases between. In DNA form, the CDR3 reads TGTGCCAGCAGTTATGGGACACCGTACTATGGCTACACCTTC. This codes for CASSYGTPYYGYTF.

The sample holds a few counts of this clonotype. The rearrangement uses TRBV18 and TRBJ2-2; D remains ambiguous. This CDR3 region has 14 residues. Germline V CDR1 and CDR2: KGHSH, LQKENI. V shed 0 bases and J shed 2 bases, with 4 bases lying between them. The CDR3 region is CASSPPRNTGELFF. CDR3 in DNA: TGTGCCAGCTCACCACCCAGAAACACCGGGGAGCTGTTTTTT.

This chain uses TRBV6-1 with TRBJ1-6, with D possibly being TRBD1 (5 bases). The CDR3 length is 13 residues. Germline V gene lookup returns CDR1 MNHNS and CDR2 SASEGT. V was trimmed by 6 bases and J by 4 bases, leaving 7 bases between them. The CDR3 nucleotides are TGTGCCAGCAGACAGGCGTATAATTCACCCCTCCACTTT. It encodes CASRQAYNSPLHF.

This clonotype was counted ten times or more. The rearrangement joins TRBV7-2 to TRBJ2-4, with D perhaps matching TRBD1 (5 bases). Germline V lookup: CDR1 SGHTA, CDR2 FQGNSA. Trimming stripped 3 bases from V and 8 bases from J, with 14 bases between. The CDR3 runs to 14 residues. In DNA form, the CDR3 reads TGTGCCAGCAGCTTTCAGGGTTTTCGGGACATTCAGTACTTC. Protein sequence: CASSFQGFRDIQYF.

This clonotype was picked up a small number of times. The genes are TRBV15 and TRBJ1-5; TRBD1 is a possible D gene (6 bases). Between the trimmed V and J ends, which lost 5 bases and 9 bases, there was a span of 11 bases. The length of the CDR3 is 12 residues. CDR1 is LNHNV and CDR2 is YYDKDF in the germline V gene (reference sequence). CDR3 residues: CATSRDRLPQHF. As DNA, the CDR3 is TGTGCCACCAGCCGTGACAGGTTGCCCCAGCATTTT.

This clonotype was found many times. The V call is TRBV12-3 or TRBV12-4, the J call TRBJ2-3; D is undetermined. The CDR3 has 15 amino acids. The germline V and J ends were trimmed by 3 bases and 0 bases, with 10 bases remaining between them. Here the CDR3 reads CASSFQYTSTDTQYF. CDR3 nucleotides: TGTGCCAGCAGTTTTCAGTATACTAGCACAGATACGCAGTATTTT.

This clonotype has just a few counts. This chain uses TRBV6-2 or TRBV6-3 with TRBJ1-1; possible D gene TRBD1, 5 bases. Per germline, CDR1 MNHEY and CDR2 SVGEGT. Trimming took off 2 bases at V and 9 bases at J, with 19 bases between the two ends. The CDR3 has 15 residues. CDR3 loop: CASSYHATGDGKAFF. Here the CDR3 DNA reads TGTGCCAGCAGTTACCACGCTACAGGAGATGGGAAAGCTTTCTTT.

This clonotype was counted ten times or more. The genes are TRBV18 and TRBJ2-7; no reliable D call. Per germline, CDR1 KGHSH and CDR2 LQKENI. The CDR3 length is 13 residues. The V and J ends lost 3 bases and 0 bases respectively, with 6 bases between them. CDR3 protein: CASSPPSSYEQYF. The CDR3 DNA is TGTGCCAGCTCACCCCCGAGCTCCTACGAGCAGTACTTC.

V is TRBV7-2 and J is TRBJ2-5; D is possibly TRBD1 (5 bases). CDR3 length: 14 residues. CDR1 is SGHTA, CDR2 FQGNSA, per germline. V lost 5 bases and J lost 2, with 12 bases in between. CDR3 DNA sequence: TGTGCCAGCAGCCTCGGACGGACACAAGAGACCCAGTACTTC. Translating it yields CASSLGRTQETQYF.

The J gene is TRBJ1-1, the V gene TRBV9; D is possibly TRBD1 (5 bases). Trimming removed 0 bases from V and 5 bases from J, with 14 bases in between. The CDR3 runs 15 residues. Germline-derived CDR1 and CDR2 are SGDLS and YYNGEE. The CDR3 loop is CASSVGQGPRTEAFF. The CDR3 region has the DNA TGTGCCAGCAGCGTAGGCCAGGGCCCCAGGACTGAAGCTTTCTTT.

This clonotype showed up just a few times. The J gene is TRBJ2-3, the V gene TRBV7-8, with TRBD2 identical over 8 bases. V lost 1 base to trimming and J lost 11 bases; unmatched junction nucleotides: 17. Germline V lookup: CDR1 SGHVS, CDR2 FQNEAQ. The CDR3 covers 17 residues. The CDR3 here is CASSLDPAGVFIEGQYF. CDR3 DNA: TGTGCCAGCAGCTTAGATCCAGCGGGGGTCTTTATAGAGGGGCAGTATTTT.

This clonotype was detected only a few times. The chain uses TRBV7-9 and TRBJ2-3; perhaps TRBD1 as D (5 bases). Trimming took off 5 bases at V and 0 bases at J, with 9 bases between the two ends. The CDR3 covers 14 residues. Looked up from germline, CDR1 is SEHNR and CDR2 is FQNEAQ (reference sequence). CDR3 sequence reads: CASSDSTSTDTQYF. The CDR3 DNA reads as TGTGCCAGCAGCGACAGTACCAGCACAGATACGCAGTATTTT.